The clone carrying this T cell receptor (beta chain) came up once. This entry belongs to a study of PD-L1 blockade in urothelial cancer. Study context: Patients initiated atezolizumab around 2014 at 1,200 mg intravenously every 3 weeks. Blood analysis was done at 3 weeks (second dose) and 6 weeks after treatment began. Prior chemotherapy in patients spanned 0 to 3 regimens.

Clones were read by immunoSEQ multiplex PCR, and TCRdb kept only the in-frame ones, dropping some. Among 60,000 to 70,000 clones listed, 81% were seen once. The V end lost 4 bases, the J end lost 1 base, and 10 bases lay between the germline ends. The CDR3 is 14 residues long. Germline CDR1 SGHTA, CDR2 FQGNSA. Time point indicated: pretreatment peripheral blood. The receptor was isolated from a man between 65 and 79 years old with urothelial cancer. The chain has TRBV7-2 and TRBJ2-5; the D is unclear. The sequenced sample was PBMCs, obtained around atezolizumab (anti-PD-L1) treatment. This CDR3 reads CASSSRPGQETQYF. CDR3 bases: TGTGCCAGCAGCTCCCGCCCAGGCCAAGAGACCCAGTACTTC.